The subject of this entry is one TCR beta chain. The record originates from a study of beta chain features in type 1 diabetes. Once sorted, every population was more than 98% pure. Since all of the isolated RNA was reverse transcribed, expressed TCRB transcripts were what got sequenced. This table comes from immunoSEQ multiplex PCR, and its TCRdb copy is limited to in-frame clones, with some not included. This sample has around 280,000 clones; around 7.8% occur once, and the top ten carry 0.9% to 1.2%. Trimming removed 3 bases from V and 9 bases from J, with 16 bases in between. The CDR3 has 14 amino acids. CDR1 MNHEY and CDR2 SMNVEV come from the germline V gene (reference sequence).

The TCR was taken from a woman between 18 and 29 years old in good health. Sequences were obtained from central memory CD4+ T cells from blood. The rearrangement uses TRBV27 and TRBJ2-3; possible D gene TRBD1, 6 bases. CDR3 sequence reads: CASSLVGSQGTQYF. For the CDR3, the DNA is TGTGCCAGCAGTTTGGTTGGGTCACAGGGCACGCAGTATTTT.